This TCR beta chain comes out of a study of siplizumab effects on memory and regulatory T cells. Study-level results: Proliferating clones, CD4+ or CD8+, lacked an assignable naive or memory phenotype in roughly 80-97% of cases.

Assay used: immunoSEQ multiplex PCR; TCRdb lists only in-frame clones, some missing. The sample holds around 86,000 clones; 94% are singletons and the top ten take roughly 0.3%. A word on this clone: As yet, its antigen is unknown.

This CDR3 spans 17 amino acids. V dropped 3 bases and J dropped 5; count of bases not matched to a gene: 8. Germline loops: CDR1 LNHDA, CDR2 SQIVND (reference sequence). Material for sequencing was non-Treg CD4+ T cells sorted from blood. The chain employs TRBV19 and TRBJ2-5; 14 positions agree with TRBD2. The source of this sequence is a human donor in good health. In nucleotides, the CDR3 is TGTGCCAGTAGTATTGATGTCGGGACTAGCGGGAGTGAGACCCAGTACTTC. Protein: CASSIDVGTSGSETQYF.